This T cell receptor (beta chain) was obtained from a study of blood T cell repertoires in COVID-19. Study-wide background: PBMCs, B-cell-depleted T cells, or T cells provided the cDNA or gDNA that made up the material.

With 2 bases clipped from V and 0 bases from J, the junction kept 4 bases outside the gene matches. The CDR3 runs 16 residues. Germline CDR1 reads MGHRA; CDR2 reads YSYEKL. Study processing details: Scientists estimated how many nucleated cells there were by amplifying reference gene primers. TCRdb's copy holds only in-frame clones and misses some; the assay was immunoSEQ multiplex PCR. V and J calls plus clone size are reproduced from that table; the DNA served to infer D and trimming. The sample has 250,000 or so clones; roughly four fifths are singletons. J is TRBJ1-5 and V is TRBV4-1, with 7 bases lining up with TRBD1. The TCR was taken from a woman older than 75 with acute or convalescent COVID-19. The sequenced sample consisted of peripheral blood. CDR3 DNA sequence: TGCGCCAGCAGCCAAACGACAGGGACTAGCAATCAGCCCCAGCATTTT. Residues: CASSQTTGTSNQPQHF.